This entry features one TCR beta chain sequence. As yet, its antigen is unknown. This record belongs to a study of shared clonotypes between healthy human individuals. Study-wide points: Memory subsets had estimated richness that was generally smaller than that of naive subsets.

The authors ran the assay at deep level. The table came from immunoSEQ multiplex PCR; TCRdb's copy has only in-frame clones and leaves some out. This sample has some 1,600,000 clones, with 95% to 99% found just once. Germline V lookup: CDR1 SGHTA, CDR2 FQGNSA. The CDR3 is 15 residues long. Trimming shortened V by 3 bases and J by 3 bases, and 11 bases separated the two germline ends. The sequenced sample was naive CD4+ T cells sorted from blood. The sample's subset: CD45RA+ positively selected. J is TRBJ2-2 and V is TRBV7-2; D call uncertain. This TCR was sampled from a man aged 30-40 years in good health. CDR3 sequence (DNA): TGTGCCAGCAGCTTTTTGGCCAGTGACACCGGGGAGCTGTTTTTT. Amino acids: CASSFLASDTGELFF.